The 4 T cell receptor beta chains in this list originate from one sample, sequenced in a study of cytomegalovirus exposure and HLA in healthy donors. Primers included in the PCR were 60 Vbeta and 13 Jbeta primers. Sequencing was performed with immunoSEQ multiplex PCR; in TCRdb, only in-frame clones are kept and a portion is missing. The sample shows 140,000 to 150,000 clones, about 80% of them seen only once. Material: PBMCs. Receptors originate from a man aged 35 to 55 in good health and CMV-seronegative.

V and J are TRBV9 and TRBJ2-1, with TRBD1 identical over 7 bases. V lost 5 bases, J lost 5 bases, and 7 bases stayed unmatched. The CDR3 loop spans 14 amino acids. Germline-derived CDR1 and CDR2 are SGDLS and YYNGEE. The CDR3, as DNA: TGTGCCAGCAGTGAACAGGGGACCGACAATGAGCAGTTCTTC. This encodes CASSEQGTDNEQFF.

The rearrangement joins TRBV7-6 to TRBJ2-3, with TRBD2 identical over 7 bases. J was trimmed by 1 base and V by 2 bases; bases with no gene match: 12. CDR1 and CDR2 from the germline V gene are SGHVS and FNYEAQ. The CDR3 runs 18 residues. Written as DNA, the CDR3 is TGTGCCAGCAGCTTACTAGCGGCCCCTGCGGCAGGCACAGATACGCAGTATTTT. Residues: CASSLLAAPAAGTDTQYF.

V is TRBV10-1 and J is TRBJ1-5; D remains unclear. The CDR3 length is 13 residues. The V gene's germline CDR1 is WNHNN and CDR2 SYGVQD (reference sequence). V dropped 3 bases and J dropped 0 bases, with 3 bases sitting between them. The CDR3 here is CASSDSSNQPQHF. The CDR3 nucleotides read TGCGCCAGCAGTGATAGTAGCAATCAGCCCCAGCATTTT.

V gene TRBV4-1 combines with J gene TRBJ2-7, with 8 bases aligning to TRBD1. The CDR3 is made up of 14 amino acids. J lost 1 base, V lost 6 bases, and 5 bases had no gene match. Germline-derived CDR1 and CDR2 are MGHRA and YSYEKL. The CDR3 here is CASSPGTGSYEQYF. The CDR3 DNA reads TGCGCCAGCAGTCCCGGGACAGGTTCCTACGAGCAGTACTTC.